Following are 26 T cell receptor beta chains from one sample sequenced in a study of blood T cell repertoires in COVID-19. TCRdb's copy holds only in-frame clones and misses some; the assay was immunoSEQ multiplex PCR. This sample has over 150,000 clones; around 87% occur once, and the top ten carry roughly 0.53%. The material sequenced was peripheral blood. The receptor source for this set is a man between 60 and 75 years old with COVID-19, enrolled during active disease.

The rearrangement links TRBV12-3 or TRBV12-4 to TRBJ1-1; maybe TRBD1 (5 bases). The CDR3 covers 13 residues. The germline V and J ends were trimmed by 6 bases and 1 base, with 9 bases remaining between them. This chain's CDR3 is CASRVGQNTEAFF. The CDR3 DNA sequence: TGTGCCAGCAGGGTTGGACAGAACACTGAAGCTTTCTTT.

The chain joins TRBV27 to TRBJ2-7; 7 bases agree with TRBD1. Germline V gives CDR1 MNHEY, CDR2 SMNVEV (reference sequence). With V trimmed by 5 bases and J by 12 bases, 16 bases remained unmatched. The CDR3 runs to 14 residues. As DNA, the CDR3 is TGTGCCAGCAGTCCCCGGGACAGTATTTATTTTAGGTACTTC. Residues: CASSPRDSIYFRYF.

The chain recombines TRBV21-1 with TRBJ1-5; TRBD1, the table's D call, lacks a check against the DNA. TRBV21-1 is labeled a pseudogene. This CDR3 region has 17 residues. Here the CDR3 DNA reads TGTGCCAGCAGCAAAGAGGGGACACCCATTACGAGTCAGCCCCAGCATTTT. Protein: CASSKEGTPITSQPQHF.

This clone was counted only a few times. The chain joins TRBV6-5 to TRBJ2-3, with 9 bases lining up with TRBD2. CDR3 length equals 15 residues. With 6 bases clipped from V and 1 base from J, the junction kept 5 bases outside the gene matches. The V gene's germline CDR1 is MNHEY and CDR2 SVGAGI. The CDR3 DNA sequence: TGTGCCAGCAGAGCGGGGGGAAGTGGCACAGATACGCAGTATTTT. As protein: CASRAGGSGTDTQYF.

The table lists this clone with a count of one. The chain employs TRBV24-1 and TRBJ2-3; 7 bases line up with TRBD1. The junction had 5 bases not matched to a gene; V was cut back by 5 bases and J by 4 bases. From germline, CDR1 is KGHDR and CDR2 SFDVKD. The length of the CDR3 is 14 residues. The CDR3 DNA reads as TGTGCCACCAGTGGCGCTACAGGGGCAGATACGCAGTATTTT. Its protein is CATSGATGADTQYF.

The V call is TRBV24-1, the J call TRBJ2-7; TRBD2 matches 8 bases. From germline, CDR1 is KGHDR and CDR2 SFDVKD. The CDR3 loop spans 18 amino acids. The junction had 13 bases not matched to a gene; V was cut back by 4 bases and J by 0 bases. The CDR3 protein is CATSDSSRGGRTSYEQYF. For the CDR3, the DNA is TGTGCCACCAGTGACTCCTCCCGAGGCGGGAGGACCTCCTACGAGCAGTACTTC.

In nucleotides, the CDR3 is TGCGCCAGCAGCTTGACCAGGACAGGGGTCACTGAAGCTTTCTTT. It yields the protein CASSLTRTGVTEAFF. J is TRBJ1-1 and V is TRBV5-1; 9 bases match TRBD1. The germline V gene encodes CDR1 SGHRS and CDR2 YFSETQ. J lost 4 bases, V lost 1 base, and 5 bases had no gene match. The CDR3 totals 15 residues.

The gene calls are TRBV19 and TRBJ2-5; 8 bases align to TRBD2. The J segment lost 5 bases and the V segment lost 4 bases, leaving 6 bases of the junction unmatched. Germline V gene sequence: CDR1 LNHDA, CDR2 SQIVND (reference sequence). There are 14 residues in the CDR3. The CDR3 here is CASSTPGGWETQYF. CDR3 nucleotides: TGTGCCAGTAGTACCCCGGGGGGGTGGGAGACCCAGTACTTC.

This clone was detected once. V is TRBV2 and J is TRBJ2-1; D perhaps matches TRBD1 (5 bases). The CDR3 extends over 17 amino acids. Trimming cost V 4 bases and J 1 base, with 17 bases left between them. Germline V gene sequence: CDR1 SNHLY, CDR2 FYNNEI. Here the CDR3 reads CASSAYGQSISYNEQFF. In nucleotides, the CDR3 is TGTGCCAGCAGTGCCTATGGACAAAGTATTTCCTACAATGAGCAGTTCTTC.

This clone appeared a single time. DNA of the CDR3: TGTGCCAGCACAGGAGTCGTGTTCAATAATTCACCCCTCCACTTT. Translation: CASTGVVFNNSPLHF. The chain uses TRBV7-9 and TRBJ1-6; D not resolved. V was clipped by 7 bases and J by 5 bases, with 15 bases between them. The CDR3 runs 15 residues. Germline CDR1 is SEHNR and CDR2 is FQNEAQ (reference sequence).

CDR3 in amino acids: CASSSSGGSREQYF. The DNA of the CDR3 is TGTGCCAGCAGCTCATCAGGAGGATCGAGGGAGCAGTACTTC. This chain uses TRBV11-2 with TRBJ2-7, with a tentative D call TRBD2 (5 bases). Per germline, CDR1 SGHAT and CDR2 FQNNGV. V was trimmed by 4 bases and J by 7 bases, leaving 17 bases between them. The CDR3 extends over 14 amino acids.

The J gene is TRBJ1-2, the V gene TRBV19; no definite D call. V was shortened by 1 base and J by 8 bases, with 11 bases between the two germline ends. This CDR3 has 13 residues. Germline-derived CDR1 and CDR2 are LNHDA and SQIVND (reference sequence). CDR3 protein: CASSIGGGRGYTF. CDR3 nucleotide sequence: TGTGCCAGTAGTATAGGGGGAGGGAGAGGCTACACCTTC.

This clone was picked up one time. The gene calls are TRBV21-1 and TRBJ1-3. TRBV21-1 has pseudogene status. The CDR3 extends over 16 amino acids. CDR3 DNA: TGTGCCAGCCGGGGGGAAGGTCCCAACTCTGGAAACACCATATATTTT. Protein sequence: CASRGEGPNSGNTIYF.

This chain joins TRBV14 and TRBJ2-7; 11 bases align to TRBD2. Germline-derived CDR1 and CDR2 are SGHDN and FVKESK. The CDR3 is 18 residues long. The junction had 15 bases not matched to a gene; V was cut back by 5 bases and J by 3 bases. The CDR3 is CASSKTSGSFLVSYEQYF. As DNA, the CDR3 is TGTGCCAGCAGCAAAACTAGCGGGAGTTTTTTGGTAAGCTACGAGCAGTACTTC.

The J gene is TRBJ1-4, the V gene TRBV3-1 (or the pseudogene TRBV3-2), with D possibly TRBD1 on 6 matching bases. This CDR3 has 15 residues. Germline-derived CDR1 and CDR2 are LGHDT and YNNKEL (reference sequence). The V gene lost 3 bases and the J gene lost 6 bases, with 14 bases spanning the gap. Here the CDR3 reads CASSQGRQEDEKLFF. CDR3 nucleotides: TGTGCCAGCAGCCAGGGAAGACAGGAAGATGAAAAACTGTTTTTT.

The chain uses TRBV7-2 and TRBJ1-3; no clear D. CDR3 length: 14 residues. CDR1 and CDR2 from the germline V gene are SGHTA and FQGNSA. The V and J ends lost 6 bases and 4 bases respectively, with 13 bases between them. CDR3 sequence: CASRLQRGGNTIYF. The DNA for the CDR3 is TGTGCCAGCAGACTACAGAGAGGGGGAAACACCATATATTTT.

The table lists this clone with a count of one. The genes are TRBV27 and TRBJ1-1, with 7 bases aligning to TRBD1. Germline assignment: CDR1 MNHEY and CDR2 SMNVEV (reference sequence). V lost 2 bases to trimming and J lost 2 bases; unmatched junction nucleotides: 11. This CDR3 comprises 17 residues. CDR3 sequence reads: CASSLDRARAGNTEAFF. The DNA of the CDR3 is TGTGCCAGCAGTTTAGACAGGGCGAGGGCAGGCAACACTGAAGCTTTCTTT.

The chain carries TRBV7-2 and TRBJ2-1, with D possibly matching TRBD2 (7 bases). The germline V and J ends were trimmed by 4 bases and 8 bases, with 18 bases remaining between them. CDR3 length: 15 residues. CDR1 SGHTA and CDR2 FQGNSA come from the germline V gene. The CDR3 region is CASSSPGRGLYEQFF. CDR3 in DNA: TGTGCCAGCAGCTCGCCGGGGCGGGGGCTCTATGAGCAGTTCTTC. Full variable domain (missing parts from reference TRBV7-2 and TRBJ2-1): GAGVSQSPSNKVTEKGKDVELRCDPISGHTALYWYRQSLGQGLEFLIYFQGNSAPDKSGLPSDRFSAERTGGSVSTLTIQRTQQEDSAVYLCASSSPGRGLYEQFFGPGTRLTVL.

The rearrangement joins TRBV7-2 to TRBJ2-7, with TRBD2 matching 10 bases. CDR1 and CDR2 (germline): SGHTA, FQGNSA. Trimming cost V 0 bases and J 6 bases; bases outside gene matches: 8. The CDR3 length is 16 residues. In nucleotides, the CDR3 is TGTGCCAGCAGCTTAGCGGGGGCTAGCGGGAGCCGCGAGCAGTACTTC. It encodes CASSLAGASGSREQYF.

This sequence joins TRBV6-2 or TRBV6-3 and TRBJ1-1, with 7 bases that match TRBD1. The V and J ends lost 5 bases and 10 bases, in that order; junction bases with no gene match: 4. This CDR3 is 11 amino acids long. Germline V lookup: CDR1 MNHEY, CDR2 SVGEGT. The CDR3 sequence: CASSIGTAAFF. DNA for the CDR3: TGTGCCAGCAGTATCGGGACAGCAGCTTTCTTT.

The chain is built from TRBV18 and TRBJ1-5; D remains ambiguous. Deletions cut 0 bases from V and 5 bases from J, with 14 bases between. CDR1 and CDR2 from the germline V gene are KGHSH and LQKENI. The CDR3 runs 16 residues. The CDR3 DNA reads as TGTGCCAGCTCACCACCTGTGGCAGGTTATCATCAGCCCCAGCATTTT. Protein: CASSPPVAGYHQPQHF.

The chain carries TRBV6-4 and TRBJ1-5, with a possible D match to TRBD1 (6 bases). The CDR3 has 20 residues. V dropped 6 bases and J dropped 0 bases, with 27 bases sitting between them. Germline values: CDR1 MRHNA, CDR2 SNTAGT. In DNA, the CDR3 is TGTGCCAGCAGGCCAATTACCAGGGGACCCCCCCACTTTAGCAATCAGCCCCAGCATTTT. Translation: CASRPITRGPPHFSNQPQHF.

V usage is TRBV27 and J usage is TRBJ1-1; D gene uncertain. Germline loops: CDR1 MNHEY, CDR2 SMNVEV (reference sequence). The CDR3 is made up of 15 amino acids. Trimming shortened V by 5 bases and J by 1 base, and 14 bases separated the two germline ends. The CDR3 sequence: CASSPESRENTEAFF. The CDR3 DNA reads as TGTGCCAGCAGTCCGGAGAGTCGGGAGAACACTGAAGCTTTCTTT.

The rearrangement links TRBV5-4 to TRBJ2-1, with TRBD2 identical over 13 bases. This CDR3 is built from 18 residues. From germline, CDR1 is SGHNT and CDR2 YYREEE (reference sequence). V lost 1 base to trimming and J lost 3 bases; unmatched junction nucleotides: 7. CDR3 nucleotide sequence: TGTGCCAGCAGCTTGCCCGATGGGACTAGCGGGAACTACAATGAGCAGTTCTTC. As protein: CASSLPDGTSGNYNEQFF.

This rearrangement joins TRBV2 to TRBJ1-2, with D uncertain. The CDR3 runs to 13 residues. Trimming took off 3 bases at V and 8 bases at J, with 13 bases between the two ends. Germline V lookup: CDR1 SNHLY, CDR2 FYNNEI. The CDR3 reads CASSDVPTRGYTF. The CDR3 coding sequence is TGTGCCAGCAGTGATGTCCCGACTAGAGGCTACACCTTC.

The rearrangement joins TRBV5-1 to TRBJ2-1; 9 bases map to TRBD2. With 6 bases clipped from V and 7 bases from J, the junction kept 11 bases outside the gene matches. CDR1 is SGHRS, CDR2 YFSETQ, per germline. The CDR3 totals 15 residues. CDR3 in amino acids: CASTPRVSGSNEQFF. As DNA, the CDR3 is TGCGCCAGCACCCCGCGAGTTAGCGGGAGTAATGAGCAGTTCTTC.